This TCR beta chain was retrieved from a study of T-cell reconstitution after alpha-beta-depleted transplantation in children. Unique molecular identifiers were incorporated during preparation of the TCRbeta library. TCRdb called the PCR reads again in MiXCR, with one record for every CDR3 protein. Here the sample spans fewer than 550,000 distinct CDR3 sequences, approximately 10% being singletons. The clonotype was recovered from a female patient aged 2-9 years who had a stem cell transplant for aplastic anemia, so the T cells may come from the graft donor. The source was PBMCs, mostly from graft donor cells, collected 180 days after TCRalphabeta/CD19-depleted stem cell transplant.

The CDR3 sequence: CASSPSLGANYGYTF. The CDR3 nucleotides read TGTGCCAGCTCACCTTCTCTTGGGGCCAACTATGGCTACACCTTC. The rearrangement joins TRBV18 to TRBJ1-2, with D possibly matching TRBD1 (5 bases). The CDR3 length is 15 residues. Germline V lookup: CDR1 KGHSH, CDR2 LQKENI. V was pared by 3 bases and J by 2 bases, with 13 bases between. The entire variable domain, with the rest obtained from reference TRBV18 and TRBJ1-2, is as follows: NAGVMQNPRHLVRRRGQEARLRCSPMKGHSHVYWYRQLPEEGLKFMVYLQKENIIDESGMPKERFSAEFPKEGPSILRIQQVVRGDSAAYFCASSPSLGANYGYTFGSGTRLTVV.